Each of the 8 T cell receptor beta chains below was sequenced from the same sample in a study of cytomegalovirus exposure and HLA in healthy donors. The PCR used 60 Vbeta and 13 Jbeta primers. TCRdb's copy holds only in-frame clones and misses some; the assay was immunoSEQ multiplex PCR. This table holds about 160,000 clones, over 75% found once. The source material was PBMCs. Receptors originate from a woman aged 45-59 years in good health and CMV-seropositive.

CDR3: CSAYQGAQEQYF. The CDR3 nucleotides are TGCAGCGCCTACCAGGGGGCCCAGGAGCAGTACTTC. The genes are TRBV29-1 and TRBJ2-7, with 8 bases matching TRBD1. This CDR3 is 12 amino acids long. Germline CDR1 and CDR2: SQVTM and ANQGSEA. Losses at the gene ends were 7 bases for V and 7 bases for J; bases not matched to a gene: 9.

This clone was counted only a few times. The genes are TRBV7-9 and TRBJ1-2; 7 nucleotides align to TRBD1. Germline V gene data show CDR1 as SEHNR and CDR2 as FQNEAQ (reference sequence). The CDR3 extends over 16 amino acids. The V and J ends lost 3 bases and 1 base, in that order; junction bases with no gene match: 8. The CDR3 DNA reads TGTGCCAGCAGCTTTACAGGGGAGATCCTTAACTATGGCTACACCTTC. Translated: CASSFTGEILNYGYTF.

The CDR3 loop is CASGLSRQGPDSYEQYF. CDR3 nucleotides: TGTGCTAGTGGTTTGTCCCGACAGGGGCCCGATTCCTACGAGCAGTACTTC. The chain links TRBV12-5 to TRBJ2-7; 8 nucleotides match TRBD1. V dropped 2 bases and J dropped 1; count of bases not matched to a gene: 10. CDR1 is LGHNT, CDR2 FRNRAP, per germline. The CDR3 totals 17 residues. Variable domain in full (rest from reference TRBV12-5 and TRBJ2-7): DARVTQTPRHKVTEMGQEVTMRCQPILGHNTVFWYRQTMMQGLELLAYFRNRAPLDDSGMPKDRFSAEMPDATLATLKIQPSEPRDSAVYFCASGLSRQGPDSYEQYFGPGTRLTVT.

J is TRBJ2-5 and V is TRBV28; possible D gene TRBD1, 6 bases. The J call may be in error: the DNA end matches TRBJ2-7 better. Germline V gene lookup returns CDR1 MDHEN and CDR2 SYDVKM. The CDR3 loop spans 13 amino acids. CDR3 sequence: CASTHRVTYEQYF. DNA of the CDR3: TGTGCCAGCACCCACAGGGTTACCTACGAGCAGTACTTC.

V and J are TRBV7-2 and TRBJ1-2; perhaps TRBD1 as D (5 bases). V was pared by 5 bases and J by 7 bases, with 11 bases between. Germline CDR1 reads SGHTA; CDR2 reads FQGNSA. The CDR3 contains 12 residues. The CDR3: CASSKDQGGYTF. The CDR3 nucleotides are TGTGCCAGCAGCAAGGATCAGGGTGGCTACACCTTC.

The rearrangement uses TRBV5-6 and TRBJ2-1, with a weak D call TRBD1 (5 bases). The CDR3 loop spans 13 amino acids. Germline V lookup: CDR1 SGHDT, CDR2 YYEEEE. Trimming pared 2 bases from V and 7 bases from J, leaving 10 bases between. The CDR3 DNA reads as TGTGCCAGCAGCTTCTCCAGGGTAAATGAGCAGTTCTTC. Its translation is CASSFSRVNEQFF. The full variable domain, its missing parts supplied by reference TRBV5-6 and TRBJ2-1, is DAGVTQSPTHLIKTRGQQVTLRCSPKSGHDTVSWYQQALGQGPQFIFQYYEEEERQRGNFPDRFSGHQFPNYSSELNVNALLLGDSALYLCASSFSRVNEQFFGPGTRLTVL.

The chain has TRBV6-5 and TRBJ1-2, with D perhaps TRBD1 (6 bases). The CDR3 runs to 13 residues. Germline loops: CDR1 MNHEY, CDR2 SVGAGI. Trimming took 8 bases from V and 8 from J, leaving 18 bases between them. DNA of the CDR3: TGTGCCAGCTTTTCCCTTTCCAGGGGCGGCTACACCTTC. Translating it yields CASFSLSRGGYTF.

The chain combines TRBV29-1 with TRBJ2-1; the D gene is possibly TRBD1 (5 bases). The germline CDR1 and CDR2 sequences are SQVTM and ANQGSEA. The CDR3 consists of 16 residues. Trimming stripped 5 bases from V and 1 base from J, with 18 bases between. DNA of the CDR3: TGCAGCGTTTTAAGTCTATTAGGGGTATCCTACAATGAGCAGTTCTTC. It translates to CSVLSLLGVSYNEQFF.